This TCR beta chain was observed in a study of blood T cells in healthy people across ages. The CDR3 length is 13 residues. CDR1 is DFQATT and CDR2 is SNEGSKA in the germline V gene (reference sequence). A J-beta primer mix and a sample-barcoded 5' primer were used in a second PCR of about 6 to 12 cycles. TCRdb re-derived calls from the 5' RACE reads in MiXCR, one entry per CDR3 protein. The data show approximately 730,000 distinct CDR3 sequences, with about 55% seen just once and approximately 40% held by the top ten. The sample holds a few counts of this clonotype. The sequencing sample was made of blood. The receptor's source is a man older than 75 in good health. V and J are TRBV20-1 and TRBJ2-4; D unresolved. The DNA end is more similar to TRBJ2-7, so the J call may be wrong. CDR3 DNA: TGCAGTGCTAGAGTTGGGCAGGCTTACGAGCAGTACTTC. Translation: CSARVGQAYEQYF.